These T cell receptor beta chains were read from a single sample in a study of blood T cell repertoires in COVID-19. The method was immunoSEQ multiplex PCR; TCRdb's version includes in-frame clones alone and lacks a portion of them. The sample lists about 130,000 clones, about 89% occurring once. The sample taken for sequencing was peripheral blood. The source is a man aged 45 to 65 with active COVID-19. CDR3s include the opening cysteine and the closing phenylalanine or tryptophan. D genes are given only for firm matches. Size is omitted from some rows. Given values are once, few, many or a class for expanded clones.

D gene	V gene	J gene	clone size	CDR3 protein	CDR3 DNA
.	TRBV13	TRBJ1-1	.	CASSFFTVNTEAFF	TGTGCCAGCAGCTTTTTCACAGTGAACACTGAAGCTTTCTTT
TRBD1	TRBV6-6	TRBJ2-7	once	CASSFDPTGFYEQYF	TGTGCCAGCAGTTTCGACCCGACAGGGTTCTACGAGCAGTACTTC
TRBD2	TRBV7-2	TRBJ2-1	.	CASSSSGGVSNEQFF	TGTGCCAGCAGCTCTAGCGGGGGGGTAAGCAATGAGCAGTTCTTC
.	TRBV11-2	TRBJ1-3	.	CASSPTGSPGNTIYF	TGTGCCAGCAGTCCCACAGGGTCCCCTGGAAACACCATATATTTT
.	TRBV3-1/TRBV3-2	TRBJ1-1	.	CASSSVALLNTEAFF	TGTGCCAGCAGCTCTGTCGCCCTACTGAACACTGAAGCTTTCTTT
.	TRBV7-3	TRBJ2-1	.	CASQIGGGEGEQFF	TGTGCCAGCCAGATAGGCGGGGGCGAGGGTGAGCAGTTCTTC
.	TRBV5-1	TRBJ1-2	once	CASSLVGGTEAFSSGYTF	TGCGCCAGCAGCTTGGTGGGGGGGACCGAGGCTTTTTCGAGTGGCTACACCTTC
TRBD1	TRBV11-2	TRBJ2-7	.	CASGTGTEYEQYF	TGTGCCAGCGGGACCGGGACAGAGTACGAGCAGTACTTC
.	TRBV11-2	TRBJ2-7	.	CASSLDRTVDEQYF	TGTGCCAGCAGCTTAGATCGGACAGTAGACGAGCAGTACTTC
TRBD2	TRBV5-1	TRBJ2-1	once	CASSQSSGGYNEQFF	TGCGCCAGCAGCCAGTCTAGCGGGGGGTACAATGAGCAGTTCTTC
.	TRBV19	TRBJ1-2	.	CASSKVAGYGYTF	TGTGCCAGTAGTAAGGTCGCAGGCTATGGCTACACCTTC
.	TRBV7-2	TRBJ2-2	.	CASSPNGENTGELFF	TGTGCCAGCAGCCCGAACGGGGAAAACACCGGGGAGCTGTTTTTT
TRBD2	TRBV6-5	TRBJ2-7	.	CASTYGSGGAYEQYF	TGTGCCAGCACCTACGGTAGCGGGGGGGCATACGAGCAGTACTTC
TRBD1	TRBV4-2	TRBJ1-2	.	CASSQGTGTLARF	TGTGCCAGCAGCCAAGGGACAGGGACCCTCGCGCGCTTC
TRBD1	TRBV4-1	TRBJ1-6	.	CASSLRGTGNNSPLHF	TGCGCCAGCAGCCTTAGGGGGACAGGGAATAATTCACCCCTCCACTTT
.	TRBV21-1	TRBJ1-1	.	CASTQWTRQGHVAFF	TGTGCCAGCACCCAATGGACAAGGCAGGGGCACGTTGCTTTCTTT
TRBD2	TRBV11-2	TRBJ2-1	.	CASSLGGGGSSYNEQFF	TGTGCCAGCAGCTTAGGAGGCGGGGGGAGCTCCTACAATGAGCAGTTCTTC
.	TRBV7-8	TRBJ2-3	.	CASSSDRLVGSDTQYF	TGTGCCAGCAGCTCGGATCGACTAGTTGGTTCAGATACGCAGTATTTT
TRBD2	TRBV19	TRBJ2-7	.	CASVPPTSALYYEQYF	TGTGCCAGTGTCCCCCCTACTAGCGCTCTCTACTACGAGCAGTACTTC
.	TRBV9	TRBJ1-6	.	CASSVGPTSSYNSPLHF	TGTGCCAGCAGCGTAGGCCCAACAAGCTCCTATAATTCACCCCTCCACTTT
.	TRBV3-1/TRBV3-2	TRBJ2-7	.	CASSQRGWGGRYEQYF	TGTGCCAGCAGCCAAAGGGGTTGGGGGGGCCGGTACGAGCAGTACTTC
.	TRBV5-1	TRBJ2-1	.	CASSLARDNEQFF	TGCGCCAGCAGCTTGGCCCGAGACAATGAGCAGTTCTTC
TRBD2	TRBV19	TRBJ2-4	.	CASSTMKSGGAAKNIQYF	TGTGCCAGCTCGACTATGAAAAGCGGGGGGGCCGCCAAAAACATTCAGTACTTC
TRBD1	TRBV5-4	TRBJ2-6	.	CASSTPGQGVGGANVLTF	TGTGCCAGCAGCACGCCGGGACAGGGAGTAGGTGGGGCCAACGTCCTGACTTTC
TRBD2	TRBV7-6	TRBJ2-7	medium-sized	CASSIRLAGGAYEQYF	TGTGCCAGCAGCATAAGGTTGGCGGGGGGCGCCTACGAGCAGTACTTC
TRBD2	TRBV5-4	TRBJ2-3	.	CASSFQLAEPTDTQYF	TGTGCCAGCAGCTTCCAGCTAGCGGAACCCACAGATACGCAGTATTTT
TRBD2	TRBV4-2	TRBJ2-5	few	CASSQELLAGGKTQYF	TGTGCCAGCAGCCAAGAATTACTAGCGGGGGGAAAGACCCAGTACTTC
TRBD2	TRBV5-4	TRBJ2-1	once	CASRRSGVYNEQFF	TGTGCCAGCCGGAGGAGCGGGGTATACAATGAGCAGTTCTTC
TRBD2	TRBV7-3	TRBJ2-5	.	CASSLTVGGTETQYF	TGTGCCAGCAGCTTAACGGTGGGAGGGACAGAGACCCAGTACTTC
TRBD2	TRBV9	TRBJ2-3	.	CASSVPSGGVNTQYF	TGTGCCAGCAGCGTACCTAGCGGGGGGGTTAATACGCAGTATTTT
.	TRBV21-1	TRBJ2-5	.	CASSKGPHKRGPLQTQYF	TGTGCCAGCAGCAAAGGCCCCCATAAGCGGGGGCCTTTACAGACCCAGTACTTC
.	TRBV27	TRBJ1-2	.	CASSLGYPGGYGYTF	TGTGCCAGCAGTTTAGGGTACCCGGGGGGGTATGGCTACACCTTC
.	TRBV6-6	TRBJ1-2	once	CASSFEQGPGGGYTF	TGTGCCAGCAGTTTCGAGCAGGGGCCCGGAGGAGGCTACACCTTC
TRBD2	TRBV7-7	TRBJ2-1	.	CASSPRLAENNEQFF	TGTGCCAGCAGCCCCAGACTAGCGGAAAACAATGAGCAGTTCTTC
TRBD1	TRBV2	TRBJ1-1	.	CASSEVGTGLTEAFF	TGTGCCAGCAGTGAAGTCGGGACAGGGCTGACTGAAGCTTTCTTT
.	TRBV5-1	TRBJ2-7	few	CASSLESQDYSYEQYF	TGCGCCAGCAGCTTGGAGAGCCAGGACTACTCCTACGAGCAGTACTTC
.	TRBV2	TRBJ2-5	.	CASNRDYQETQYF	TGTGCCAGCAACCGGGACTACCAAGAGACCCAGTACTTC